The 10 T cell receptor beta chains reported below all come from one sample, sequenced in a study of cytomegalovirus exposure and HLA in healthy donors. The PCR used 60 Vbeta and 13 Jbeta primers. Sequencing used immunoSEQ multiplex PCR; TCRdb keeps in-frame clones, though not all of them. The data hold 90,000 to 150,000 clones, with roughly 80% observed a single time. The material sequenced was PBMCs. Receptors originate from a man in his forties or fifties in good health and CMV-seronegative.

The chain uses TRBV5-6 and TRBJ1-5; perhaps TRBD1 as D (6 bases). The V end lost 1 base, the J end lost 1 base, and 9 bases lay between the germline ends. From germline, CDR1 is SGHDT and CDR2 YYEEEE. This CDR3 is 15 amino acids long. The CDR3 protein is CASSLTGISNQPQHF. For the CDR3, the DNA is TGTGCCAGCAGCTTGACAGGGATAAGCAATCAGCCCCAGCATTTT.

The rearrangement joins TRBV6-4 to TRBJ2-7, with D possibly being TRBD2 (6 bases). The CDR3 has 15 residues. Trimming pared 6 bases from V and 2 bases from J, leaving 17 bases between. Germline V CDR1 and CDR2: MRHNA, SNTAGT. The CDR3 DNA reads TGTGCCAGCAGGGAGGGCAGGGATGTGGCCTACGAGCAGTACTTC. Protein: CASREGRDVAYEQYF.

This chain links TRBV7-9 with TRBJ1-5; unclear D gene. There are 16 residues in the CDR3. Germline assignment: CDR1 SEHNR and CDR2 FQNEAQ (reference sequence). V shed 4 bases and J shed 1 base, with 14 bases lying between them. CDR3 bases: TGTGCCAGCAGCTCCATACTAGAGGACAGCAATCAGCCCCAGCATTTT. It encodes CASSSILEDSNQPQHF.

CDR3 DNA sequence: TGTGCCAGCAGCTTGGTTACAGGGACCGGCACTGAAGCTTTCTTT. Its translation is CASSLVTGTGTEAFF. This chain connects TRBV5-4 to TRBJ1-1; the D gene is possibly TRBD1 (6 bases). This CDR3 spans 15 amino acids. V was trimmed by 0 bases and J by 4 bases, leaving 13 bases between them. Germline loops: CDR1 SGHNT, CDR2 YYREEE (reference sequence).

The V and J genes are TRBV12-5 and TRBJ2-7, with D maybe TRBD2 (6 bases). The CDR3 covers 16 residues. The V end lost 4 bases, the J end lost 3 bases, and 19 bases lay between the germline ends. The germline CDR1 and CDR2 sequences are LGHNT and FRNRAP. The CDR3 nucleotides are TGTGCTAGTGGTTCCGATACGGTGCGGGGTGGCTACGAGCAGTACTTC. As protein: CASGSDTVRGGYEQYF. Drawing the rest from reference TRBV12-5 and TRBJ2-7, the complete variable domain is DARVTQTPRHKVTEMGQEVTMRCQPILGHNTVFWYRQTMMQGLELLAYFRNRAPLDDSGMPKDRFSAEMPDATLATLKIQPSEPRDSAVYFCASGSDTVRGGYEQYFGPGTRLTVT.

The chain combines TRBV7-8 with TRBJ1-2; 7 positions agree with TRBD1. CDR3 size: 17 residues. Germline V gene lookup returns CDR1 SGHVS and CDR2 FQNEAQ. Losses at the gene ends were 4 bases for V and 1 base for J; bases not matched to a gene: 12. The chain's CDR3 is CASSSRGRQGGNYGYTF. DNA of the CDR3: TGTGCCAGCAGCTCTAGAGGTCGACAGGGAGGTAACTATGGCTACACCTTC. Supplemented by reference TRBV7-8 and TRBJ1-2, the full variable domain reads GAGVSQSPRYKVAKRGQDVALRCDPISGHVSLFWYQQALGQGPEFLTYFQNEAQLDKSGLPSDRFFAERPEGSVSTLKIQRTQQEDSAVYLCASSSRGRQGGNYGYTFGSGTRLTVV.

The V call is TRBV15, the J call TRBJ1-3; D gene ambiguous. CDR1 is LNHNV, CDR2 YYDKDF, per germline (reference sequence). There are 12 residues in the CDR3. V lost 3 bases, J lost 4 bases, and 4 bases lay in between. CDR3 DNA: TGTGCCACCAGCAGGGAGGGAAACACCATATATTTT. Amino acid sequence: CATSREGNTIYF.

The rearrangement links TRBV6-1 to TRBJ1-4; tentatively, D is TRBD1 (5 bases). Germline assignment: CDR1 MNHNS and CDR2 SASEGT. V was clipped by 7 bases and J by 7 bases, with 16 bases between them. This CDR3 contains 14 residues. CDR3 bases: TGTGCCAGCACCCTCTCTGGGGCAGGTGAAAAACTGTTTTTT. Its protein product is CASTLSGAGEKLFF.

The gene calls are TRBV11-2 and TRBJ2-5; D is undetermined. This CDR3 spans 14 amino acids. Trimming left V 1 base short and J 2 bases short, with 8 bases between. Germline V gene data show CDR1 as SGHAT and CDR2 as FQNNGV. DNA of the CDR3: TGTGCCAGCAGCTTAGGTGGCGGTCAAGAGACCCAGTACTTC. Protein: CASSLGGGQETQYF.

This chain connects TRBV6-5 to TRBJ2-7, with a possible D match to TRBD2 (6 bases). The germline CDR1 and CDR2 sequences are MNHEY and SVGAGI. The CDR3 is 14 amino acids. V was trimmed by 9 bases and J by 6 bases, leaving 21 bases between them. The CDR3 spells CASRRRERVGEQYF. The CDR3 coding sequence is TGTGCCAGTCGGCGGAGGGAAAGGGTGGGCGAGCAGTACTTC.